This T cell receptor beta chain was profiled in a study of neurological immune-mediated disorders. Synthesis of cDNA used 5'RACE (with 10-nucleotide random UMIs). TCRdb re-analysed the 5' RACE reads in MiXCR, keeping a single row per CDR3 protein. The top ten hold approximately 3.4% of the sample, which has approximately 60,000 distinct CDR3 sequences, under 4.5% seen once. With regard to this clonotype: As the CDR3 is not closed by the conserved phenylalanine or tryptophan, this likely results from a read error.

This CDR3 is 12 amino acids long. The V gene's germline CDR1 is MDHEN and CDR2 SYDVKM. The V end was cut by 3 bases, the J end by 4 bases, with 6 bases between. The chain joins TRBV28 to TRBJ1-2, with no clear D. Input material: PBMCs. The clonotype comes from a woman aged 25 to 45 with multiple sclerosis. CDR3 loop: CASSFVSYGYTY. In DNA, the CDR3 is TGTGCCAGCAGTTTTGTTAGCTATGGCTACACCTAC.